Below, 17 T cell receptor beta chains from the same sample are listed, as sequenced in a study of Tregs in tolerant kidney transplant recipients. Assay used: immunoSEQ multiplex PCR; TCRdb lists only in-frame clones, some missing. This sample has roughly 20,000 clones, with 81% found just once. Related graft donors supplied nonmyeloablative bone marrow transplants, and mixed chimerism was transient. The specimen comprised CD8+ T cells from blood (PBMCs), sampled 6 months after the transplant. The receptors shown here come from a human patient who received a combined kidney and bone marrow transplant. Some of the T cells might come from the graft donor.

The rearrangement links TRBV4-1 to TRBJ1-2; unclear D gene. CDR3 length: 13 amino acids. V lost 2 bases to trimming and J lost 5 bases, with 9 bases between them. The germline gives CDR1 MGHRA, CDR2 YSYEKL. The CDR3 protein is CASSQSIGYGYTF. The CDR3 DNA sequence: TGCGCCAGCAGCCAAAGCATCGGTTATGGCTACACCTTC.

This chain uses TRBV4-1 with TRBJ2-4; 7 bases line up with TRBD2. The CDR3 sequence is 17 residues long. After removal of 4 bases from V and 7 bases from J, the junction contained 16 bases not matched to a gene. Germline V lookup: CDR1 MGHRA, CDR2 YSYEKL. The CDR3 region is CASSPQTSPTHGNIQYF. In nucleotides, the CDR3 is TGCGCCAGCAGCCCCCAGACTAGCCCGACGCACGGGAACATTCAGTACTTC.

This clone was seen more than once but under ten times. In DNA form, the CDR3 reads TGTGCCAGCGGGAGCAACTCCTACGAGCAGTACTTC. It translates to CASGSNSYEQYF. This chain uses TRBV6-1 with TRBJ2-7; possibly TRBD2 for D (5 bases). Trimming cost V 8 bases and J 0 bases, with 8 bases left between them. The CDR3 covers 12 residues. In germline, CDR1 is MNHNS, CDR2 SASEGT.

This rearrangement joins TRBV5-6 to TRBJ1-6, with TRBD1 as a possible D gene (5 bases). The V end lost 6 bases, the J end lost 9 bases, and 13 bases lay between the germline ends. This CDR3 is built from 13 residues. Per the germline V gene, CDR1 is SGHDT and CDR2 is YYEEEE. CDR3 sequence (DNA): TGTGCCAGCAAGGGACTCGGTAGTTCACCCCTCCACTTT. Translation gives CASKGLGSSPLHF.

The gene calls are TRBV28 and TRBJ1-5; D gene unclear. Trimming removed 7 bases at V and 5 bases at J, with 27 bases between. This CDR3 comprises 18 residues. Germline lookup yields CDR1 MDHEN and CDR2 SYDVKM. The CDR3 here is CASTMRTSTGYLHQPQHF. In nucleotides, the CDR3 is TGTGCCAGCACCATGAGGACTTCTACGGGGTACCTTCATCAGCCCCAGCATTTT.

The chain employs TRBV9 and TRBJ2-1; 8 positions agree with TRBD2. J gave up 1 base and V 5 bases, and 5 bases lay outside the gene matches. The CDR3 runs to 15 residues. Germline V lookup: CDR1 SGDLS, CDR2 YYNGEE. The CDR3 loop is CASSPAGGSYNEQFF. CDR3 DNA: TGTGCCAGCAGTCCCGCGGGGGGTTCCTACAATGAGCAGTTCTTC.

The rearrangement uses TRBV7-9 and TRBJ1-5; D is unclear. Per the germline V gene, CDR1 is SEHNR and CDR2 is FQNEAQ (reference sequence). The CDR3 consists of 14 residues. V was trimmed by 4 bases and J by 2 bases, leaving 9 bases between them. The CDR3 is CASSSLSGNQPQHF. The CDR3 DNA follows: TGTGCCAGCAGCTCCCTCTCGGGCAATCAGCCCCAGCATTTT.

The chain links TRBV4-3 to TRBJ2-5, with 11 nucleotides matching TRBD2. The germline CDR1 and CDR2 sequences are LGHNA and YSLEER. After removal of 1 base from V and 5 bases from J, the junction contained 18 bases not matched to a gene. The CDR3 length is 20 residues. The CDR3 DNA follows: TGCGCCAGCAGCCAAGTCCCCCTCAGATTAGCGGGGGGGCGGGCTGAGACCCAGTACTTC. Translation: CASSQVPLRLAGGRAETQYF.

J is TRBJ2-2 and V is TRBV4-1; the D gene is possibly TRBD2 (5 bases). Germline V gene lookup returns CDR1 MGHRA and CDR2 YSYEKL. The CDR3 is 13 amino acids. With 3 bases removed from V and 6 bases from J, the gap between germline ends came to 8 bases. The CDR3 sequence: CASSQDFSGELFF. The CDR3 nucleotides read TGCGCCAGCAGCCAGGACTTCTCCGGGGAGCTGTTTTTT.

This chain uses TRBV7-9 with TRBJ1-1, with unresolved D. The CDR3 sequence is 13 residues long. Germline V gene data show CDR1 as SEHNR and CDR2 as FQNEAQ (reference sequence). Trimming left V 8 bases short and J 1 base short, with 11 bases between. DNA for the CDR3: TGTGCCAGCCTCCAACAGAAGAACACTGAAGCTTTCTTT. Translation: CASLQQKNTEAFF.

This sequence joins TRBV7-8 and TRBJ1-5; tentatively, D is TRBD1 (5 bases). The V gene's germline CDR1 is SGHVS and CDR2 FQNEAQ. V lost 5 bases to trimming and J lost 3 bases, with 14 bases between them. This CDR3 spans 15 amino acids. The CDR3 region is CASSQWSGPNQPQHF. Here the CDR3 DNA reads TGTGCCAGCAGCCAGTGGTCAGGGCCCAATCAGCCCCAGCATTTT.

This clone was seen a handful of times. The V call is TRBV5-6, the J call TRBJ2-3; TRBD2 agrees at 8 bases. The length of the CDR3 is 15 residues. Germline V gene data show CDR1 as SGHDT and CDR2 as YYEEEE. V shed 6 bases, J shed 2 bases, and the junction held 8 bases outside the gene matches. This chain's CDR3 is CASIDIAGYTDTQYF. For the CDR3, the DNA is TGTGCCAGCATCGATATAGCGGGATACACAGATACGCAGTATTTT.

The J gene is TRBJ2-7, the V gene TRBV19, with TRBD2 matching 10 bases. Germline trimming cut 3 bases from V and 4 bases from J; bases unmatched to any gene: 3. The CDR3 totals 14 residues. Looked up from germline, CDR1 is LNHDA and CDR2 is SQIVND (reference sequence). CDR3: CASSILAGAYEQYF. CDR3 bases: TGTGCCAGTAGTATTCTAGCGGGAGCTTACGAGCAGTACTTC.

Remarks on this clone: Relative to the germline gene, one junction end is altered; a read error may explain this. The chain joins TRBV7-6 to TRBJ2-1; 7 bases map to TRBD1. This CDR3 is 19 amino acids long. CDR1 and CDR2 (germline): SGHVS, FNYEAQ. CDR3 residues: CASSLAPQTGPFPYNGQFF. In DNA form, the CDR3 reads TGTGCCAGCAGCTTAGCGCCGCAGACAGGGCCCTTTCCCTACAATGGGCAGTTCTTC.

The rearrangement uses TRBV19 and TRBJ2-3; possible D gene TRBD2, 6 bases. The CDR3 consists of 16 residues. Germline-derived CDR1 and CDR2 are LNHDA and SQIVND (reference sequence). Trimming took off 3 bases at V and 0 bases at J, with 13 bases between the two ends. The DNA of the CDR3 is TGTGCCAGTAGTATCACTGGTGCGGGAAGCACAGATACGCAGTATTTT. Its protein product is CASSITGAGSTDTQYF.

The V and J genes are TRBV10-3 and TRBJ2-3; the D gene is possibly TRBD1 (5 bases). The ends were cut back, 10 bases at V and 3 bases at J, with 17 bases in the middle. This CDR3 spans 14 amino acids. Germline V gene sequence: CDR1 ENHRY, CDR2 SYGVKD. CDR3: CASQQEKETDTQYF. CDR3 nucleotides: TGTGCCAGCCAACAGGAAAAGGAGACAGATACGCAGTATTTT.

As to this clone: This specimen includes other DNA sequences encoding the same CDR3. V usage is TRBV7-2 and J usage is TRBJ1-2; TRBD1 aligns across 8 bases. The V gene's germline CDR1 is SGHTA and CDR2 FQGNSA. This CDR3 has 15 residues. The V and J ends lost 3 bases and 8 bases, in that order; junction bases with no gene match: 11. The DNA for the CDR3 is TGTGCCAGCAGCTTTGATCCAGGGGGCTTGGGCGGCTACACCTTC. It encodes CASSFDPGGLGGYTF.